The sequence of this TCR beta chain was determined in a study of glioma-infiltrating T cells after dendritic cell vaccination. At the level of the study: Autologous tumor lysate was loaded overnight onto monocyte-derived dendritic cells grown 7 to 8 days with IL-4 and GM-CSF. Patients received three intradermal dendritic cell vaccine injections at biweekly intervals.

TCRB CDR3 was amplified from 2 ug genomic DNA or less. Produced via immunoSEQ multiplex PCR; TCRdb's table is partial and in-frame only. Among around 78,000 clones listed, around 85% were seen once. Specified time point: after dendritic cell vaccination, including at tumor progression/relapse. V dropped 3 bases and J dropped 7 bases, with 13 bases sitting between them. This CDR3 has 15 residues. The germline gives CDR1 LGHNA, CDR2 YSLEER. This clone is medium-sized (0.01 to 0.1%) in the sample. The V gene is TRBV4-3, the J gene TRBJ1-6; D might be TRBD1 (6 bases). The source of this sequence is a human donor with glioblastoma. Specimen: blood, collected after dendritic cell vaccination. The CDR3 nucleotides read TGCGCCAGCAGCCAGGAACAGGGCAGAAATTCACCCCTCCACTTT. Translating gives CASSQEQGRNSPLHF.